Sequencing of this TCR beta chain was carried out in a study of cytomegalovirus exposure and HLA in healthy donors (dated by TCRdb to about 2017). In the study overall: According to a later analysis, the 120 or so validation repertoires were produced on the same platform as the 680 or so repertoires of the first cohort. The aim of the study was to test whether cataloging public T cell receptors could identify signatures of past pathogen exposure. In addition to the first cohort of 666 subjects, a separate validation cohort of approximately 120 different subjects was used. The study combined high-throughput TCR immunosequencing, statistical association of individual TCRs with disease status, and machine learning to predict cytomegalovirus infection status.

On the study overall, not on this receptor specifically: Most TCR sequences were observed very rarely across donors, whereas some public TCRs were present in many individuals. The classifier was reported to diagnose cytomegalovirus status with high specificity and sensitivity in both the original and validation cohorts. Subsequent analysis determined that TCRs grouped into clusters in the first cohort also showed a tendency toward co-occurrence across the 120 or so validation repertoires, and approximately 94% of cluster scores exceeded 0. In vitro tests confirmed that a few of the cytomegalovirus-associated TCR beta chains recognize cytomegalovirus antigens. The authors suggested that the approach could potentially be extended to other disease states and immunological phenotypes. The validation cohort had no HLA typing available for a later analysis, so co-occurrence within that cohort was assessed over all 130 or so repertoires. The study gave a list of roughly 150 TCR beta chains associated with cytomegalovirus.

The CDR3 starts with the cysteine, ends with the phenylalanine, and has 15 residues. CDR3 DNA only is kept here, 45 bases in frame from base 1. In the germline V gene, CDR1 corresponds to SGHVS and CDR2 to FQNEAQ. V loses 1 base at its end and J loses 5 bases; junction bases beyond the gene matches: 6. Library method: the immunoSEQ multiplex PCR assay. The source study handled its data this way. A statistical classification framework was developed to diagnose cytomegalovirus status using the catalog of TCR beta chain sequences. In its TCRdb copy, this immuneACCESS table keeps in-frame sequences only and misses some clones. Where compared with another copy, unresolved V genes explain less than half of these, and the others have no known cause. V and J calls and clone size are those listed in that table; D and trimming were worked out from the DNA. The sample data list more than 140,000 clones, and roughly 89% of these were observed just once. Around 3.4% of the sample belongs to the ten largest clones.

Separate from the roughly 700-subject first cohort, the validation cohort of over 90 subjects was the group to which the donors belonged. Of note for this clone: The specificity of this receptor is unknown. No quality values exist for individual bases; no much larger clone is one base distant.

This clonotype was obtained from a woman aged 18-29 years in good health and CMV-seropositive. Sequenced material: PBMCs. The rearrangement joined TRBV7-8 to TRBJ2-7; 9 bases in the junction line up with TRBD2. Here is the DNA: TGTGCCAGCAGCTTAGGCCGGCTAGCGGGACACGAGCAGTACTTC. Translated, this is CASSLGRLAGHEQYF. The full variable domain, completed from the reference TRBV7-8 and TRBJ2-7 proteins outside the CDR3, reads GAGVSQSPRYKVAKRGQDVALRCDPISGHVSLFWYQQALGQGPEFLTYFQNEAQLDKSGLPSDRFFAERPEGSVSTLKIQRTQQEDSAVYLCASSLGRLAGHEQYFGPGTRLTVT.